This is a list of T cell receptor beta chains from one sample in a study of T cell repertoires in cytomegalovirus infection. Their antigens remain unidentified. TCRdb recomputed calls from the reads with MiXCR, one row per CDR3 protein. The sample has about half a million distinct CDR3 sequences; about 33% are singletons. The sequencing used cultured PBMCs, collected from culture after CMV antigen stimulation. These receptors came from a human donor in good health (CMV status not recorded). Some clones in this sample may be carry-over from other donors' samples. The CDR3 runs from the conserved cysteine through the conserved F or W. Each record gives: J gene, CDR3 length, V gene, D gene, clone size, CDR3 protein, CDR3 DNA. The D gene is left open where the match is weak. Rows give clone size only sometimes, using once, few, many, or a class for an expanded clone.

j_call: TRBJ2-5
cdr3_length: 15
v_call: TRBV9
d_call: .
clone_size: .
cdr3_aa: CASSVGGGGRETQYF
cdr3_nt: TGTGCCAGCAGCGTAGGGGGAGGGGGCAGGGAGACCCAGTACTTC

j_call: TRBJ2-3
cdr3_length: 15
v_call: TRBV20-1
d_call: .
clone_size: once
cdr3_aa: CSAREGTQGADTQYF
cdr3_nt: TGCAGTGCTAGGGAAGGGACCCAAGGAGCAGATACGCAGTATTTT

j_call: TRBJ2-5
cdr3_length: 15
v_call: TRBV11-2
d_call: .
clone_size: few
cdr3_aa: CASSLLGGRGETQYF
cdr3_nt: TGTGCCAGCAGCCTATTGGGCGGCAGAGGGGAGACCCAGTACTTC

j_call: TRBJ2-3
cdr3_length: 17
v_call: TRBV7-9
d_call: TRBD1
clone_size: .
cdr3_aa: CASSSPPPGQGSDTQYF
cdr3_nt: TGTGCCAGCAGTTCTCCCCCCCCGGGACAGGGTTCAGATACGCAGTATTTT

j_call: TRBJ1-1
cdr3_length: 14
v_call: TRBV4-1
d_call: TRBD1
clone_size: few
cdr3_aa: CASSPQGALTEAFF
cdr3_nt: TGCGCCAGCAGCCCACAGGGGGCTCTCACTGAAGCTTTCTTT

j_call: TRBJ2-1
cdr3_length: 15
v_call: TRBV9
d_call: TRBD1
clone_size: .
cdr3_aa: CASSNRDREGDEQFF
cdr3_nt: TGTGCCAGCAGCAACCGGGACAGGGAAGGGGATGAGCAGTTCTTC

j_call: TRBJ2-2
cdr3_length: 15
v_call: TRBV11-2
d_call: .
clone_size: .
cdr3_aa: CASSSRLGRTGELFF
cdr3_nt: TGTGCCAGCAGCTCTAGGCTGGGGCGCACCGGGGAGCTGTTTTTT

j_call: TRBJ2-1
cdr3_length: 13
v_call: TRBV7-3
d_call: TRBD2
clone_size: few
cdr3_aa: CASIVGLDDEQFF
cdr3_nt: TGTGCCAGCATCGTTGGACTAGACGATGAGCAGTTCTTC

j_call: TRBJ2-5
cdr3_length: 12
v_call: TRBV11-3
d_call: .
clone_size: .
cdr3_aa: CASRQSGETQYF
cdr3_nt: TGTGCCAGCAGGCAGAGTGGGGAGACCCAGTACTTC

j_call: TRBJ2-7
cdr3_length: 17
v_call: TRBV12-3/TRBV12-4
d_call: TRBD2
clone_size: many
cdr3_aa: CASSLGLAGVLSYEQYF
cdr3_nt: TGTGCCAGCAGCCTGGGACTAGCGGGAGTTCTGTCCTACGAGCAGTACTTC

j_call: TRBJ1-4
cdr3_length: 16
v_call: TRBV4-1
d_call: TRBD1
clone_size: .
cdr3_aa: CASSQVGGTGNEKLFF
cdr3_nt: TGCGCCAGCAGCCAAGTAGGGGGGACAGGGAATGAAAAACTGTTTTTT

j_call: TRBJ1-5
cdr3_length: 17
v_call: TRBV19
d_call: .
clone_size: .
cdr3_aa: CASSPGMGQPSNQPQHF
cdr3_nt: TGTGCCAGTAGTCCTGGGATGGGGCAGCCTAGCAATCAGCCCCAGCATTTT

j_call: TRBJ1-6
cdr3_length: 14
v_call: TRBV30
d_call: TRBD1
clone_size: .
cdr3_aa: CAWRTGVLLSPLHF
cdr3_nt: TGTGCCTGGAGGACAGGGGTACTCCTTTCACCCCTCCACTTT

j_call: TRBJ1-2
cdr3_length: 13
v_call: TRBV10-2
d_call: .
clone_size: .
cdr3_aa: CASTPAHSRGYTF
cdr3_nt: TGCGCCAGCACCCCGGCCCACTCGAGGGGCTACACCTTC

j_call: TRBJ2-1
cdr3_length: 15
v_call: TRBV19
d_call: .
clone_size: .
cdr3_aa: CASSRGKSLLNEQFF
cdr3_nt: TGTGCCAGTAGTAGGGGAAAAAGTCTTCTCAATGAGCAGTTCTTC

j_call: TRBJ2-5
cdr3_length: 15
v_call: TRBV6-1
d_call: .
clone_size: few
cdr3_aa: CASSEAQGATETQYF
cdr3_nt: TGTGCCAGCAGTGAAGCGCAGGGCGCGACGGAGACCCAGTACTTC

j_call: TRBJ2-3
cdr3_length: 15
v_call: TRBV7-3
d_call: TRBD1
clone_size: few
cdr3_aa: CASSRDRISTDTQYF
cdr3_nt: TGTGCCAGCAGCCGGGACAGAATTAGCACAGATACGCAGTATTTT

j_call: TRBJ1-1
cdr3_length: 15
v_call: TRBV19
d_call: TRBD1
clone_size: once
cdr3_aa: CASSSMDRSYTEAFF
cdr3_nt: TGTGCCAGTAGTTCCATGGACAGGAGCTACACTGAAGCTTTCTTT

j_call: TRBJ2-1
cdr3_length: 14
v_call: TRBV30
d_call: TRBD2
clone_size: .
cdr3_aa: CAWSVSSGSSEQFF
cdr3_nt: TGTGCCTGGAGTGTATCTAGCGGGAGTTCTGAGCAGTTCTTC

j_call: TRBJ1-1
cdr3_length: 14
v_call: TRBV7-2
d_call: .
clone_size: .
cdr3_aa: CASRGGGGSTEAFF
cdr3_nt: TGTGCCAGCAGGGGGGGGGGGGGTAGCACTGAAGCTTTCTTT

j_call: TRBJ2-7
cdr3_length: 14
v_call: TRBV7-3
d_call: .
clone_size: .
cdr3_aa: CASSLTGFSHEQYF
cdr3_nt: TGTGCCAGCAGCTTAACAGGGTTTTCCCACGAGCAGTACTTC

j_call: TRBJ2-3
cdr3_length: 18
v_call: TRBV4-3
d_call: TRBD2
clone_size: .
cdr3_aa: CASSQEPLLAGETDTQYF
cdr3_nt: TGCGCCAGCAGCCAAGAACCTCTACTAGCGGGAGAAACAGATACGCAGTATTTT

j_call: TRBJ2-1
cdr3_length: 14
v_call: TRBV7-2
d_call: .
clone_size: few
cdr3_aa: CASSLFPTRSEQFF
cdr3_nt: TGTGCCAGCAGCTTATTTCCGACTAGATCGGAGCAGTTCTTC

j_call: TRBJ2-7
cdr3_length: 14
v_call: TRBV20-1
d_call: TRBD2
clone_size: .
cdr3_aa: CSARDRLAGDEQYF
cdr3_nt: TGCAGTGCTAGAGATAGGCTAGCGGGGGACGAGCAGTACTTC

j_call: TRBJ1-6
cdr3_length: 14
v_call: TRBV12-3/TRBV12-4
d_call: .
clone_size: .
cdr3_aa: CASSFGTPGSPLHF
cdr3_nt: TGTGCCAGCAGTTTTGGGACACCTGGGTCACCCCTCCACTTT

j_call: TRBJ1-5
cdr3_length: 15
v_call: TRBV4-3
d_call: .
clone_size: .
cdr3_aa: CASSQEGSGNQPQHF
cdr3_nt: TGCGCCAGCAGCCAAGAGGGGTCGGGCAATCAGCCCCAGCATTTT

j_call: TRBJ2-5
cdr3_length: 14
v_call: TRBV28
d_call: .
clone_size: .
cdr3_aa: CAVAEGRTQETQYF
cdr3_nt: TGTGCCGTCGCTGAGGGGAGGACCCAAGAGACCCAGTACTTC

j_call: TRBJ1-1
cdr3_length: 11
v_call: TRBV20-1
d_call: .
clone_size: .
cdr3_aa: CSASGLPEAFF
cdr3_nt: TGCAGTGCTAGCGGGTTACCTGAAGCTTTCTTT

j_call: TRBJ1-2
cdr3_length: 15
v_call: TRBV7-2
d_call: TRBD1
clone_size: .
cdr3_aa: CASSIQGGENYGYTF
cdr3_nt: TGTGCCAGCAGCATCCAGGGGGGAGAGAACTATGGCTACACCTTC

j_call: TRBJ1-1
cdr3_length: 15
v_call: TRBV12-3/TRBV12-4
d_call: .
clone_size: .
cdr3_aa: CASRANRGGVTEAFF
cdr3_nt: TGTGCCAGCAGGGCGAATCGGGGAGGGGTTACTGAAGCTTTCTTT

j_call: TRBJ2-1
cdr3_length: 16
v_call: TRBV6-2/TRBV6-3
d_call: .
clone_size: few
cdr3_aa: CASSYSRQTQDYEQFF
cdr3_nt: TGTGCCAGCAGTTACTCGAGGCAGACCCAAGATTATGAGCAGTTCTTC

j_call: TRBJ2-5
cdr3_length: 14
v_call: TRBV7-2
d_call: .
clone_size: few
cdr3_aa: CASSLANYQETQYF
cdr3_nt: TGTGCCAGCAGCTTAGCGAACTACCAAGAGACCCAGTACTTC

j_call: TRBJ2-1
cdr3_length: 20
v_call: TRBV6-2/TRBV6-3
d_call: .
clone_size: .
cdr3_aa: CASLVARGAGSSTPRDEQFF
cdr3_nt: TGTGCCTCCCTTGTGGCTCGGGGGGCAGGTTCCTCGACCCCACGGGATGAGCAGTTCTTC

j_call: TRBJ2-7
cdr3_length: 15
v_call: TRBV27
d_call: .
clone_size: few
cdr3_aa: CASRGRPGTLYEQYF
cdr3_nt: TGTGCCAGCAGGGGGCGGCCGGGAACCCTCTACGAGCAGTACTTC

j_call: TRBJ2-3
cdr3_length: 15
v_call: TRBV12-3/TRBV12-4
d_call: TRBD1
clone_size: few
cdr3_aa: CASSFGTGQADTQYF
cdr3_nt: TGTGCCAGCAGTTTTGGGACAGGGCAGGCAGATACGCAGTATTTT

j_call: TRBJ1-5
cdr3_length: 15
v_call: TRBV7-2
d_call: TRBD1
clone_size: .
cdr3_aa: CASSEGDRVNQPQHF
cdr3_nt: TGTGCCAGCAGCGAGGGTGACAGGGTCAATCAGCCCCAGCATTTT

j_call: TRBJ1-2
cdr3_length: 14
v_call: TRBV7-9
d_call: .
clone_size: many
cdr3_aa: CASSPPAGPYGYTF
cdr3_nt: TGTGCCAGCAGCCCCCCGGCAGGGCCCTATGGCTACACCTTC

j_call: TRBJ2-1
cdr3_length: 14
v_call: TRBV5-4
d_call: .
clone_size: .
cdr3_aa: CASSSLTSLPEQFF
cdr3_nt: TGTGCCAGCAGCTCGTTGACTAGTCTTCCTGAGCAGTTCTTC

j_call: TRBJ1-6
cdr3_length: 16
v_call: TRBV19
d_call: .
clone_size: .
cdr3_aa: CASCRTGISYNSPLHF
cdr3_nt: TGTGCCAGCTGCCGGACGGGGATATCCTATAATTCACCCCTCCACTTT

j_call: TRBJ2-3
cdr3_length: 15
v_call: TRBV19
d_call: .
clone_size: few
cdr3_aa: CASSIVGENKDTQYF
cdr3_nt: TGTGCCAGTAGTATAGTTGGTGAGAATAAGGATACGCAGTATTTT

j_call: TRBJ1-2
cdr3_length: 15
v_call: TRBV12-3/TRBV12-4
d_call: TRBD1
clone_size: once
cdr3_aa: CASSSRTGGFNGYTF
cdr3_nt: TGTGCCAGCAGTTCCCGGACAGGGGGCTTTAATGGCTACACCTTC

j_call: TRBJ2-7
cdr3_length: 15
v_call: TRBV9
d_call: .
clone_size: .
cdr3_aa: CASSVGQGGTYEQYF
cdr3_nt: TGTGCCAGCAGCGTGGGGCAGGGGGGAACCTACGAGCAGTACTTC